This entry lists 19 T cell receptor beta chains sequenced from one sample in a study of immune evolution from preneoplasia to lung adenocarcinoma. Sequencing was performed with immunoSEQ multiplex PCR; in TCRdb, only in-frame clones are kept and a portion is missing. This sample has approximately 4,200 clones, with roughly 84% found just once. Sequencing was done on a sample of FFPE minimally invasive lung adenocarcinoma tissue. These receptors were taken from a person between 55 and 69 years old with lung adenocarcinoma.

This chain uses TRBV5-4 with TRBJ2-1; 7 positions match TRBD1. Germline lookup yields CDR1 SGHNT and CDR2 YYREEE (reference sequence). There are 15 residues in the CDR3. V shed 4 bases and J 10 bases; nucleotides not matched to a gene: 14. The DNA of the CDR3 is TGTGCCAGCAGCCAACCGGGACAGATAGGGGACGAGCAGTTCTTC. Residues: CASSQPGQIGDEQFF.

The chain joins TRBV15 to TRBJ2-5; D may correspond to TRBD1 or TRBD2 (5 bases each). The CDR3 loop spans 15 amino acids. V lost 0 bases to trimming and J lost 4 bases, with 12 bases between them. Germline V gives CDR1 LNHNV, CDR2 YYDKDF (reference sequence). The chain's CDR3 is CATSRDPGPGETQYF. The CDR3 nucleotides read TGTGCCACCAGCAGAGATCCGGGGCCGGGAGAGACCCAGTACTTC.

This clone was detected a few times. V usage is TRBV6-1 and J usage is TRBJ1-4; D call uncertain. The V gene's germline CDR1 is MNHNS and CDR2 SASEGT. V was shortened by 6 bases and J by 5 bases, with 4 bases between the two germline ends. The CDR3 has 11 amino acids. The CDR3 reads CASRENEKLFF. The CDR3 nucleotides read TGTGCCAGCAGAGAAAATGAAAAACTGTTTTTT.

J is TRBJ2-7 and V is TRBV4-1; the match to TRBD2 covers 8 bases. The CDR3 has 15 amino acids. With V trimmed by 2 bases and J by 6 bases, 9 bases remained unmatched. Germline lookup yields CDR1 MGHRA and CDR2 YSYEKL. In nucleotides, the CDR3 is TGCGCCAGCAGCCAACCGGGACTAGAAGGACCCGAGCAGTACTTC. Amino acid sequence: CASSQPGLEGPEQYF.

This chain connects TRBV5-5 to TRBJ1-2; TRBD1 matches 8 bases. V lost 4 bases, J lost 8 bases, and 10 bases stayed unmatched. Germline V lookup: CDR1 SGHKS, CDR2 YYEKEE (reference sequence). This CDR3 is built from 14 residues. DNA of the CDR3: TGTGCCAGCAGCGCCACTACAGGGGGTGGAGGCTACACCTTC. Amino acid sequence: CASSATTGGGGYTF.

The rearrangement joins TRBV5-1 to TRBJ2-7; possible D gene TRBD2, 5 bases. Germline-derived CDR1 and CDR2 are SGHRS and YFSETQ. The CDR3 is made up of 12 amino acids. V shed 0 bases and J shed 4 bases, with 5 bases lying between them. CDR3 protein: CASSLGGYEQYF. The CDR3 nucleotides read TGCGCCAGCAGCTTGGGAGGGTACGAGCAGTACTTC.

DNA for the CDR3: TGTGCCAGCAGCTTGACTCGGGTCTCAGATACGCAGTATTTT. This codes for CASSLTRVSDTQYF. The chain is built from TRBV11-2 and TRBJ2-3; D uncertain. This CDR3 spans 14 amino acids. Germline CDR1 is SGHAT and CDR2 is FQNNGV. The V end was cut by 3 bases, the J end by 4 bases, with 11 bases between.

This chain uses TRBV30 with TRBJ2-3; no clear D gene. V gave up 2 bases and J gave up 1 base, with 4 bases separating them. CDR1 GTSNPN and CDR2 SVGIG come from the germline V gene (reference sequence). CDR3 length: 12 amino acids. CDR3: CAWSRGTDTQYF. In DNA, the CDR3 is TGTGCCTGGAGTAGAGGCACAGATACGCAGTATTTT.

This clone was counted a single time. The chain combines TRBV14 with TRBJ1-4; possible D gene TRBD1, 5 bases. Germline V gene data show CDR1 as SGHDN and CDR2 as FVKESK. The ends were cut back, 2 bases at V and 7 bases at J, with 8 bases in the middle. The CDR3 extends over 13 amino acids. CDR3 sequence (DNA): TGTGCCAGCAGCCAAAATACAGGTGAAAAACTGTTTTTT. This gives the protein CASSQNTGEKLFF.

J is TRBJ2-5 and V is TRBV14; D may be TRBD2 (6 bases). CDR1 is SGHDN and CDR2 is FVKESK in the germline V gene. The CDR3 totals 13 residues. Trimming left V 5 bases short and J 1 base short, with 8 bases between. CDR3 protein: CASSSGLQETQYF. The CDR3 DNA reads TGTGCCAGCAGCTCGGGACTCCAAGAGACCCAGTACTTC.

The chain has TRBV7-6 and TRBJ2-7; D is ambiguous. Germline V CDR1 and CDR2: SGHVS, FNYEAQ. The CDR3 runs 13 residues. The germline V and J ends were trimmed by 3 bases and 2 bases, with 8 bases remaining between them. CDR3 loop: CASSLGRPYEQYF. The CDR3 DNA follows: TGTGCCAGCAGCTTGGGCAGGCCCTACGAGCAGTACTTC.

The chain uses TRBV28 and TRBJ2-7; 7 bases fit TRBD2. Germline V gene data show CDR1 as MDHEN and CDR2 as SYDVKM. Trimming took 4 bases from V and 5 from J; bases not matched to a gene: 20. The CDR3 loop spans 18 amino acids. The CDR3 DNA is TGTGCCAGCAGTTCCTTGAGTGTGGGAGGGCCTCTTAGCGACGAGCAGTACTTC. Its translation: CASSSLSVGGPLSDEQYF.

The rearrangement joins TRBV11-1 to TRBJ2-1; 12 nucleotides line up with TRBD2. The trim removed 1 base at V and 7 bases at J, leaving 2 bases unmatched. The germline CDR1 and CDR2 sequences are SGHAT and FQDESV (reference sequence). The CDR3 length is 15 residues. The CDR3, as DNA: TGTGCCAGCAGCTTAGGACTAGCGGGAGTAAATGAGCAGTTCTTC. Translating it yields CASSLGLAGVNEQFF.

The rearrangement uses TRBV5-1 and TRBJ2-5; possible D gene TRBD1, 5 bases. Trimming left V 0 bases short and J 1 base short, with 13 bases between. CDR1 is SGHRS, CDR2 YFSETQ, per germline. The CDR3 contains 16 residues. The CDR3 protein is CASSLGARQIQETQYF. The CDR3 DNA reads as TGCGCCAGCAGCTTGGGGGCGAGACAGATCCAAGAGACCCAGTACTTC.

The chain is built from TRBV6-1 and TRBJ2-1; 9 bases line up with TRBD2. Germline V gene lookup returns CDR1 MNHNS and CDR2 SASEGT. With V trimmed by 7 bases and J by 8 bases, 9 bases remained unmatched. The CDR3 is made up of 14 amino acids. The CDR3 DNA reads as TGTGCCAGCACCCTCGGGACTAGCAGCGATGAGCAGTTCTTC. This gives the protein CASTLGTSSDEQFF.

The V call is TRBV19, the J call TRBJ2-1, with TRBD1 identical over 7 bases. With V trimmed by 2 bases and J by 1 base, 2 bases remained unmatched. The germline CDR1 and CDR2 sequences are LNHDA and SQIVND (reference sequence). The CDR3 has 15 amino acids. The CDR3 is CASSIQGESYNEQFF. The CDR3 coding sequence is TGTGCCAGTAGTATACAGGGGGAGTCCTACAATGAGCAGTTCTTC. The full variable domain, in which reference TRBV19 and TRBJ2-1 provide the parts outside the CDR3, is DGGITQSPKYLFRKEGQNVTLSCEQNLNHDAMYWYRQDPGQGLRLIYYSQIVNDFQKGDIAEGYSVSREKKESFPLTVTSAQKNPTAFYLCASSIQGESYNEQFFGPGTRLTVL.

The rearrangement joins TRBV7-8 to TRBJ1-3, with a weak D call TRBD1 (5 bases). Germline values: CDR1 SGHVS, CDR2 FQNEAQ. The CDR3 contains 17 residues. The V end lost 1 base, the J end lost 2 bases, and 15 bases lay between the germline ends. In nucleotides, the CDR3 is TGTGCCAGCAGCTTAGGTGGCAGGGATGGGGCTGGAAACACCATATATTTT. Protein product: CASSLGGRDGAGNTIYF.

The rearrangement links TRBV4-1 to TRBJ2-3; D is perhaps TRBD2 (6 bases). The CDR3 runs to 14 residues. V dropped 0 bases and J dropped 6 bases, with 10 bases sitting between them. Germline CDR1 reads MGHRA; CDR2 reads YSYEKL. CDR3 in DNA: TGCGCCAGCAGCCAAGACGGGGAGGTGGATACGCAGTATTTT. This encodes CASSQDGEVDTQYF.

This sequence joins TRBV27 and TRBJ2-7; the D gene is possibly TRBD1 (5 bases). Germline assignment: CDR1 MNHEY and CDR2 SMNVEV (reference sequence). Deletions cut 6 bases from V and 3 bases from J, with 15 bases between. The CDR3 length is 14 residues. The CDR3 loop reads CASRQAENDYEQYF. As DNA, the CDR3 is TGTGCCAGCAGACAGGCCGAGAACGACTACGAGCAGTACTTC.